This T cell receptor beta chain was recovered during a study of early T cells in non-severe SARS-CoV-2 infection. The CDR3 length is 17 residues. Per germline, CDR1 SGHTA and CDR2 FQGNSA. The trim removed 1 base at V and 6 bases at J, leaving 7 bases unmatched. There are many counts of this clonotype. TCRdb passed the 5' RACE reads through MiXCR, listing each CDR3 protein once. This repertoire shows more than 55,000 distinct CDR3 sequences, approximately 9% found once; its top ten account for approximately 15%. The source of this sequence is an adult who was a healthcare worker with PCR-confirmed SARS-CoV-2 infection or an uninfected control (not recorded which). The chain recombines TRBV7-2 with TRBJ1-6; TRBD1 matches at 9 bases. The specimen was whole blood. The CDR3: CASSLEPGTGFNSPLHF. The CDR3, as DNA: TGTGCCAGCAGCTTAGAGCCTGGGACAGGGTTTAATTCACCCCTCCACTTT.